A single sample gave rise to the 22 T cell receptor beta chains below, sequenced in a study of regulatory T cells in long-lasting Graves disease. The time point here: newly diagnosed GD, antithyroid drugs for less than 3 months. Researchers made the TCR library from RNA that was extracted from PBMCs. Investigators prepared the TCR beta libraries by applying iRepertoire HTBI primers and Arm-PCR of CDR3 regions. In TCRdb, the multiplex PCR reads were re-called with MiXCR into one record per CDR3 protein. The sample contains 400,000 to 550,000 distinct CDR3 sequences, 15% to 20% of which appear only once. These same data were also listed under a study on T cells in Graves' hyperthyroidism and ophthalmopathy.

This sample comprised peripheral blood mononuclear cells (PBMCs), obtained at new diagnosis, from a patient treated with antithyroid drugs. Receptors were obtained from a woman aged 18-29 years with Graves disease.

This clonotype was detected many times. This chain joins TRBV27 and TRBJ2-2, with D tentatively TRBD1 or TRBD2 (6 bases each). Germline V gene sequence: CDR1 MNHEY, CDR2 SMNVEV (reference sequence). This CDR3 contains 14 residues. Trimming took 4 bases from V and 5 from J, leaving 11 bases between them. The CDR3 spells CASSSQGRTGELFF. CDR3 nucleotides: TGTGCCAGCAGTTCGCAGGGGAGGACCGGGGAGCTGTTTTTT.

CDR3 DNA: TGTGCCAGCAGTTTCGCTAGCGGGAGGGCCGGGGAGCTGTTTTTT. It yields the protein CASSFASGRAGELFF. The chain joins TRBV27 to TRBJ2-2; TRBD2 matches at 12 bases. Germline V CDR1 and CDR2: MNHEY, SMNVEV (reference sequence). There are 15 residues in the CDR3. Trimming took 3 bases from V and 6 from J; bases not matched to a gene: 2.

At least ten counts were recorded for this clonotype. The gene calls are TRBV29-1 and TRBJ2-5, with D possibly TRBD1 on 5 matching bases. Trimming removed 0 bases at V and 7 bases at J, with 6 bases between. This CDR3 spans 11 amino acids. Germline CDR1 is SQVTM and CDR2 is ANQGSEA. CDR3 loop: CSVEEGVTQYF. Written as DNA, the CDR3 is TGCAGCGTTGAAGAAGGGGTGACCCAGTACTTC.

This clonotype has at least ten counts. V usage is TRBV27 and J usage is TRBJ2-7; 8 bases align to TRBD2. Germline V gene lookup returns CDR1 MNHEY and CDR2 SMNVEV (reference sequence). This CDR3 has 15 amino acids. V gave up 4 bases and J gave up 3 bases; unmatched junction bases: 8. The CDR3 loop reads CASSYYMGTSYEQYF. The CDR3 DNA sequence: TGTGCCAGCAGTTACTATATGGGGACTAGCTACGAGCAGTACTTC.

The rearrangement links TRBV7-2 to TRBJ2-5; TRBD2 matches 14 bases. The CDR3 has 16 amino acids. Looked up from germline, CDR1 is SGHTA and CDR2 is FQGNSA. With 5 bases clipped from V and 4 bases from J, the junction kept 6 bases outside the gene matches. CDR3 bases: TGTGCCAGCAGCGGCGGACTAGCGGGAGGTATAGAGACCCAGTACTTC. Translated, it gives CASSGGLAGGIETQYF. The full variable domain, with the rest looked up from reference TRBV7-2 and TRBJ2-5, is GAGVSQSPSNKVTEKGKDVELRCDPISGHTALYWYRQSLGQGLEFLIYFQGNSAPDKSGLPSDRFSAERTGGSVSTLTIQRTQQEDSAVYLCASSGGLAGGIETQYFGPGTRLLVL.

This clonotype was seen many times. The chain has TRBV27 and TRBJ1-4; D not resolved. CDR3 length: 13 amino acids. CDR1 is MNHEY, CDR2 SMNVEV, per germline (reference sequence). The V gene lost 0 bases and the J gene lost 13 bases, with 12 bases spanning the gap. CDR3 residues: CASSLSEAEGLFF. CDR3 DNA: TGTGCCAGCAGTTTATCCGAGGCAGAAGGACTGTTTTTT. Full variable domain (remainder filled in from reference TRBV27 and TRBJ1-4): EAQVTQNPRYLITVTGKKLTVTCSQNMNHEYMSWYRQDPGLGLRQIYYSMNVEVTDKGDVPEGYKVSRKEKRNFPLILESPSPNQTSLYFCASSLSEAEGLFFGSGTQLSVL.

This clonotype was seen at least ten times. The chain combines TRBV11-2 with TRBJ2-5; no clear D. This CDR3 has 16 amino acids. Germline CDR1 reads SGHAT; CDR2 reads FQNNGV. V lost 0 bases and J 1 base, leaving 12 bases between the germline ends. The CDR3 sequence: CASSLDDWLSQETQYF. DNA for the CDR3: TGTGCCAGCAGCTTAGATGATTGGCTGTCCCAAGAGACCCAGTACTTC.

In its sample, this clonotype was seen many times. The rearrangement joins TRBV28 to TRBJ2-1, with D unclear. The CDR3 covers 11 residues. Trimming removed 7 bases at V and 10 bases at J, with 11 bases between. CDR1 MDHEN and CDR2 SYDVKM come from the germline V gene. The CDR3 sequence is CASTSTWEQFF. The CDR3 nucleotides read TGTGCCAGCACTTCCACCTGGGAGCAGTTCTTC.

This clonotype was counted a few times. This rearrangement joins TRBV7-2 to TRBJ2-5, with no clear D. Germline-derived CDR1 and CDR2 are SGHTA and FQGNSA. V was clipped by 2 bases and J by 7 bases, with 17 bases between them. CDR3 length equals 15 residues. The CDR3 nucleotides read TGTGCCAGCAGCTTAACTTGGAATGAAATTGGGACCCAGTACTTC. Its protein product is CASSLTWNEIGTQYF.

This chain links TRBV28 with TRBJ1-6; D is perhaps TRBD1 (6 bases). There are 15 residues in the CDR3. The germline V and J ends were trimmed by 6 bases and 9 bases, with 18 bases remaining between them. Germline CDR1 MDHEN, CDR2 SYDVKM. The CDR3, as DNA: TGTGCCAGCAGGCCGACTTCCGGCAGGGGTTCACCCCTCCACTTT. It codes for CASRPTSGRGSPLHF.

Concerning this clonotype itself: Given a much more abundant clone one base away, this may be a read error. This sequence joins TRBV7-6 and TRBJ2-2, with TRBD2 as a possible D gene (6 bases). The germline V gene has CDR1 SGHVS and CDR2 FNYEAQ. The CDR3 covers 14 residues. Here the CDR3 reads CASSPLGEAGGLFF. CDR3 coding DNA: TGTGCCAGCAGCCCACTTGGGGAGGCCGGGGGGCTGTTTTTT.

The chain has TRBV14 and TRBJ1-2; D unclear. V dropped 1 base and J dropped 4 bases, with 13 bases sitting between them. CDR3 length: 15 residues. Germline CDR1 SGHDN, CDR2 FVKESK. CDR3 region: CASSQGVTVPYGYTF. Here the CDR3 DNA reads TGTGCCAGCAGCCAAGGCGTAACGGTACCCTATGGCTACACCTTC.

Ten or more counts support this clonotype. The rearrangement links TRBV20-1 to TRBJ2-7; 8 bases agree with TRBD1. From germline, CDR1 is DFQATT and CDR2 SNEGSKA (reference sequence). V lost 1 base to trimming and J lost 4 bases; unmatched junction nucleotides: 12. The CDR3 totals 16 residues. This chain's CDR3 is CSARGARGRRSYEQYF. CDR3 sequence (DNA): TGCAGTGCTAGAGGGGCCAGGGGGCGGAGATCGTACGAGCAGTACTTC.

This sequence joins TRBV7-9 and TRBJ2-7, with D tentatively TRBD1 or TRBD2 (10 bases each). The V end lost 6 bases, the J end lost 6 bases, and 33 bases lay between the germline ends. The CDR3 is made up of 19 amino acids. Looked up from germline, CDR1 is SEHNR and CDR2 is FQNEAQ (reference sequence). In DNA, the CDR3 is TGTGCCAGCAGACTAGCAGAGGACAGGGGGAGTAGCGGGAGGCTCGAGCAGTACTTC. It yields the protein CASRLAEDRGSSGRLEQYF. Full variable domain (outside the CDR3, taken from reference TRBV7-9 and TRBJ2-7): DTGVSQNPRHKITKRGQNVTFRCDPISEHNRLYWYRQTLGQGPEFLTYFQNEAQLEKSRLLSDRFSAERPKGSFSTLEIQRTEQGDSAMYLCASRLAEDRGSSGRLEQYFGPGTRLTVT.

The genes are TRBV28 and TRBJ2-7; the D gene is possibly TRBD1 (5 bases). Germline CDR1 reads MDHEN; CDR2 reads SYDVKM. The CDR3 length is 15 residues. The germline V and J ends were trimmed by 5 bases and 2 bases, with 16 bases remaining between them. The CDR3 here is CASSPRSRGPYEQYF. The CDR3 DNA reads as TGTGCCAGCAGTCCCCGCAGTAGGGGCCCCTACGAGCAGTACTTC. Combining the CDR3 with reference TRBV28 and TRBJ2-7 gives the whole variable domain DVKVTQSSRYLVKRTGEKVFLECVQDMDHENMFWYRQDPGLGLRLIYFSYDVKMKEKGDIPEGYSVSREKKERFSLILESASTNQTSMYLCASSPRSRGPYEQYFGPGTRLTVT.

This clonotype was counted at least ten times. The J gene is TRBJ2-2, the V gene TRBV9; tentative D call: TRBD2 (6 bases). The germline V gene encodes CDR1 SGDLS and CDR2 YYNGEE. The CDR3 extends over 15 amino acids. Trimming stripped 5 bases from V and 5 bases from J, with 16 bases between. The CDR3 sequence is CASSTEGGSTGELFF. Here the CDR3 DNA reads TGTGCCAGCAGTACCGAAGGAGGGTCGACCGGGGAGCTGTTTTTT.

This clonotype was found many times. The rearrangement links TRBV28 to TRBJ2-3; D is undetermined. V was clipped by 7 bases and J by 0 bases, with 14 bases between them. CDR3 length: 15 residues. From germline, CDR1 is MDHEN and CDR2 SYDVKM. CDR3 DNA: TGTGCCAGCATTTTTAGTTCCTCTAGCACAGATACGCAGTATTTT. Encoded protein: CASIFSSSSTDTQYF.

This clonotype appeared many times. This rearrangement joins TRBV20-1 to TRBJ2-7; D remains unclear. The CDR3 loop spans 13 amino acids. Germline CDR1 is DFQATT and CDR2 is SNEGSKA (reference sequence). The V end was cut by 0 bases, the J end by 3 bases, with 9 bases between. The DNA for the CDR3 is TGCAGTGCTAGAGATCTCCGCCACTACGAGCAGTACTTC. This codes for CSARDLRHYEQYF.

This clonotype was seen a handful of times. The chain has TRBV7-9 and TRBJ2-5; D is tentatively TRBD1 or TRBD2 (5 bases each). The ends were cut back, 4 bases at V and 1 base at J, with 10 bases in the middle. The CDR3 contains 14 residues. Germline V gene sequence: CDR1 SEHNR, CDR2 FQNEAQ (reference sequence). The CDR3 protein is CASSSPGAQETQYF. The DNA for the CDR3 is TGTGCCAGCAGCTCCCCCGGGGCCCAAGAGACCCAGTACTTC.

The chain links TRBV9 to TRBJ2-3; no firm D call. V dropped 4 bases and J dropped 6 bases, with 15 bases sitting between them. This CDR3 contains 14 residues. From germline, CDR1 is SGDLS and CDR2 YYNGEE. Here the CDR3 reads CASSPSPRFDTQYF. DNA of the CDR3: TGTGCCAGCAGCCCCAGTCCCAGGTTTGATACGCAGTATTTT. The full variable domain, its missing parts supplied by reference TRBV9 and TRBJ2-3, is DSGVTQTPKHLITATGQRVTLRCSPRSGDLSVYWYQQSLDQGLQFLIQYYNGEERAKGNILERFSAQQFPDLHSELNLSSLELGDSALYFCASSPSPRFDTQYFGPGTRLTVL.

The V and J genes are TRBV2 and TRBJ2-5; 10 positions agree with TRBD2. From germline, CDR1 is SNHLY and CDR2 FYNNEI. With V trimmed by 5 bases and J by 3 bases, 3 bases remained unmatched. The CDR3 runs to 14 residues. The CDR3 DNA follows: TGTGCCAGCAGTACAGCGGGAGGGGAAGAGACCCAGTACTTC. The encoded protein is CASSTAGGEETQYF.

This clonotype turned up a few times. The chain is built from TRBV6-5 and TRBJ1-6; D possibly corresponds to TRBD1 (5 bases). Germline loops: CDR1 MNHEY, CDR2 SVGAGI. The CDR3 spans 16 residues. Trimming stripped 0 bases from V and 7 bases from J, with 13 bases between. Here the CDR3 reads CASSYSIGGSNSPLHF. DNA of the CDR3: TGTGCCAGCAGTTACTCGATTGGGGGATCGAATTCACCCCTCCACTTT.